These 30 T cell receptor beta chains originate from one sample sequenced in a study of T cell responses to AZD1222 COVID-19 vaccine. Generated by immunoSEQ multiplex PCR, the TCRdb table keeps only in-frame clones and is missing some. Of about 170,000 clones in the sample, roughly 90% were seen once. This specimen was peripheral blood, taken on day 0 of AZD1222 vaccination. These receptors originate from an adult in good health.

The CDR3 region is CASSYKTRTTEAFF. The DNA for the CDR3 is TGTGCCAGCAGTTACAAGACCCGGACCACTGAAGCTTTCTTT. The chain employs TRBV6-5 and TRBJ1-1; D not certain. V shed 2 bases and J shed 4 bases, with 11 bases lying between them. The CDR3 length is 14 residues. The germline CDR1 and CDR2 sequences are MNHEY and SVGAGI.

The CDR3 region is CASSERYGNYNEQFF. CDR3 coding DNA: TGCGCCAGCAGTGAGCGTTACGGAAACTACAATGAGCAGTTCTTC. This chain uses TRBV10-2 with TRBJ2-1; D ambiguous. Per germline, CDR1 WSHSY and CDR2 SAAADI. V lost 2 bases and J lost 3, with 11 bases in between. CDR3 size: 15 residues.

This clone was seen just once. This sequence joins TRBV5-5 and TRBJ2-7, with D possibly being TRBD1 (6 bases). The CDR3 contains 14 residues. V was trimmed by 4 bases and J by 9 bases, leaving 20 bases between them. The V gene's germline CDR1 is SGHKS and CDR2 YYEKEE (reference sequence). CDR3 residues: CASSPGTRSSAQYF. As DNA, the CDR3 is TGTGCCAGCAGCCCCGGGACAAGGAGTTCCGCGCAGTACTTC.

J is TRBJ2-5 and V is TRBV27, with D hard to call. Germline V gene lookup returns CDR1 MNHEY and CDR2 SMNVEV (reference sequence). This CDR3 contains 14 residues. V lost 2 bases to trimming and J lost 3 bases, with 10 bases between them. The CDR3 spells CASSLLGSKETQYF. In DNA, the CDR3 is TGTGCCAGCAGTTTACTTGGATCCAAAGAGACCCAGTACTTC.

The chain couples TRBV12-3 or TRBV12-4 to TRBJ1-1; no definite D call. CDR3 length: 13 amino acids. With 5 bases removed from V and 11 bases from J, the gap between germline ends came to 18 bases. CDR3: CASSPGTVKEAFF. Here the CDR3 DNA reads TGTGCCAGCAGTCCGGGAACCGTGAAAGAGGCTTTCTTT.

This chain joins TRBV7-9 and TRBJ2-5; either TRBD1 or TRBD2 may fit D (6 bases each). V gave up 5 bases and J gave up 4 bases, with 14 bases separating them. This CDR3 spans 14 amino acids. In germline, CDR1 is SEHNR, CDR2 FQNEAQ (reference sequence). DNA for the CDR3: TGTGCCAGCAGCGCCAGACTAGGGGGAGAGACCCAGTACTTC. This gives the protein CASSARLGGETQYF.

CDR3 amino acids: CASSPRTSGTGELFF. CDR3 DNA: TGTGCCAGCAGCCCCAGGACTAGCGGCACCGGGGAGCTGTTTTTT. The genes are TRBV9 and TRBJ2-2, with 10 bases that match TRBD2. The CDR3 is made up of 15 amino acids. The V and J ends lost 4 bases and 4 bases, in that order; junction bases with no gene match: 4. CDR1 and CDR2 (germline): SGDLS, YYNGEE. The full variable domain, in which reference TRBV9 and TRBJ2-2 provide the parts outside the CDR3, is DSGVTQTPKHLITATGQRVTLRCSPRSGDLSVYWYQQSLDQGLQFLIQYYNGEERAKGNILERFSAQQFPDLHSELNLSSLELGDSALYFCASSPRTSGTGELFFGEGSRLTVL.

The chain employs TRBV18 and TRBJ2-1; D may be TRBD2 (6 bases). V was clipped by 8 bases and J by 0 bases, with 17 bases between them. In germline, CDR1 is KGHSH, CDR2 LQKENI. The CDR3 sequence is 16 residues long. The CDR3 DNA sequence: TGTGCCAGCGCGGGGTTGCGGGGTAGCTCCTACAATGAGCAGTTCTTC. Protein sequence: CASAGLRGSSYNEQFF.

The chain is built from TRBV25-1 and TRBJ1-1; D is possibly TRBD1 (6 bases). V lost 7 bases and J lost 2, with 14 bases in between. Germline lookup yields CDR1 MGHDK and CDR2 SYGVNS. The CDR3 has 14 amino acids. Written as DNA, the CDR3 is TGTGCCAGCAACAGAAGGGGGTTCAACACTGAAGCTTTCTTT. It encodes CASNRRGFNTEAFF.

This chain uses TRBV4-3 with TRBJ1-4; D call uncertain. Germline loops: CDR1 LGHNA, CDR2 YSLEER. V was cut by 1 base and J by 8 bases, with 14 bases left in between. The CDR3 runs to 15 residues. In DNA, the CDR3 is TGCGCCAGCAGCCAAGTTGTTCAGGTCCGGGAAAAACTGTTTTTT. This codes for CASSQVVQVREKLFF.

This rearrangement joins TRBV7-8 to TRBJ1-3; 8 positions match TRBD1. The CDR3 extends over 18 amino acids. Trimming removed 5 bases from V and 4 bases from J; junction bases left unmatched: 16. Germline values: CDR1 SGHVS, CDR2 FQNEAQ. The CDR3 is CASSLQWTGRGWGNTIYF. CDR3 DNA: TGTGCCAGCAGCCTACAATGGACAGGGCGCGGGTGGGGAAACACCATATATTTT.

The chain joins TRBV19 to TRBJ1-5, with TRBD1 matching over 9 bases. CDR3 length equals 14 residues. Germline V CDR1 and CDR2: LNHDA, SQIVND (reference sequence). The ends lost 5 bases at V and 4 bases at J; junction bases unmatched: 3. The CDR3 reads CASSFGTGNQPQHF. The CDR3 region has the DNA TGTGCCAGTAGTTTTGGGACAGGGAATCAGCCCCAGCATTTT. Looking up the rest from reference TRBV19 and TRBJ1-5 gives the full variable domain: DGGITQSPKYLFRKEGQNVTLSCEQNLNHDAMYWYRQDPGQGLRLIYYSQIVNDFQKGDIAEGYSVSREKKESFPLTVTSAQKNPTAFYLCASSFGTGNQPQHFGDGTRLSIL.

The DNA for the CDR3 is TGCGCCAGCAGTGGAGGCACAGATACGCAGTATTTT. Protein sequence: CASSGGTDTQYF. V and J are TRBV10-1 and TRBJ2-3; D call uncertain. Trimming left V 4 bases short and J 1 base short, with 3 bases between. The CDR3 has 12 amino acids. The germline CDR1 and CDR2 sequences are WNHNN and SYGVQD (reference sequence).

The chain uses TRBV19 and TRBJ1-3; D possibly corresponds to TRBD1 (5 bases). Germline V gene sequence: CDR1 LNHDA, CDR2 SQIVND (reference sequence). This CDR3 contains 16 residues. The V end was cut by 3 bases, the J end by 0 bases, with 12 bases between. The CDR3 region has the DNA TGTGCCAGTAGTATCTCCGGGGGGTTCTCTGGAAACACCATATATTTT. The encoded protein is CASSISGGFSGNTIYF. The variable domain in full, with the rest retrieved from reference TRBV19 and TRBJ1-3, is DGGITQSPKYLFRKEGQNVTLSCEQNLNHDAMYWYRQDPGQGLRLIYYSQIVNDFQKGDIAEGYSVSREKKESFPLTVTSAQKNPTAFYLCASSISGGFSGNTIYFGEGSWLTVV.

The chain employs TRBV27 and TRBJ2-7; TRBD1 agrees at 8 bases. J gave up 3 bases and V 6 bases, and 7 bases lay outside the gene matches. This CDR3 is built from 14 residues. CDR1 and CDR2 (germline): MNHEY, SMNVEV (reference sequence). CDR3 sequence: CASSPLGQGYEQYF. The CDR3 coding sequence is TGTGCCAGCAGCCCCTTAGGACAGGGCTACGAGCAGTACTTC.

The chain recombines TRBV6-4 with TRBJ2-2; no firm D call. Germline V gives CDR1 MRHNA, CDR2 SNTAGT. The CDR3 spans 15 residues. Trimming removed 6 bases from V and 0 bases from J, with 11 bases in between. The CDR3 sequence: CASSPSPANTGELFF. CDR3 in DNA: TGTGCCAGCAGCCCTTCCCCCGCGAACACCGGGGAGCTGTTTTTT.

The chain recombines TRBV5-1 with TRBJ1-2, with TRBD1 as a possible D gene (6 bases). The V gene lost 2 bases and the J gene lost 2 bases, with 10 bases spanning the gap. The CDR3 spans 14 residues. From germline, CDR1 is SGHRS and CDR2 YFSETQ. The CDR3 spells CASSLQGPNYGYTF. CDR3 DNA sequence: TGCGCCAGCAGCTTACAGGGACCCAACTATGGCTACACCTTC.

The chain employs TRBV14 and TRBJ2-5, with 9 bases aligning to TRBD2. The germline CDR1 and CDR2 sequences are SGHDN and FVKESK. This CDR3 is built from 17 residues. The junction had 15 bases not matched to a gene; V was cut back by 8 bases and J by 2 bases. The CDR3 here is CASGSQSLAGIQETQYF. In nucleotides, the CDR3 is TGTGCCAGCGGCTCCCAATCTCTAGCGGGAATACAAGAGACCCAGTACTTC.

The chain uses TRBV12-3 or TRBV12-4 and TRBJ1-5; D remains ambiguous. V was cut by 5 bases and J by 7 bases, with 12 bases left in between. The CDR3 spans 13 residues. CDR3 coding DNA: TGTGCCAGCAGTGGGTATTCGGGACAGCCCCAGCATTTT. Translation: CASSGYSGQPQHF.

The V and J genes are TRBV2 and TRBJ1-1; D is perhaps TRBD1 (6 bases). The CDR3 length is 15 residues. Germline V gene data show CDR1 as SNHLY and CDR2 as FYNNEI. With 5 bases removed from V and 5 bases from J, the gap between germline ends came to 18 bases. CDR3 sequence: CASSIDGQFGTEAFF. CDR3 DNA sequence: TGTGCCAGCAGTATAGATGGACAGTTTGGAACTGAAGCTTTCTTT.

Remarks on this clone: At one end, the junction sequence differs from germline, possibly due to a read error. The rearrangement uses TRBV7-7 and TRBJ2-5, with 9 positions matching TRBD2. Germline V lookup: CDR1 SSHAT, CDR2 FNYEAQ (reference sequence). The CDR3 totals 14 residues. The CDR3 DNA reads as TGTGCTAGCAGCTTCCGACTAGCGGAAGAGACCCAGTACTTC. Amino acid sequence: CASSFRLAEETQYF.

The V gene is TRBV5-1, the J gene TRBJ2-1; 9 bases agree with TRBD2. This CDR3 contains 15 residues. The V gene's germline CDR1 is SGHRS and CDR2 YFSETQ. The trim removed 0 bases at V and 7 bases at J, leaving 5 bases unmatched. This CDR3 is CASSLGLAVWNEQFF. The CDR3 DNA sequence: TGCGCCAGCAGCTTGGGACTAGCGGTATGGAATGAGCAGTTCTTC.

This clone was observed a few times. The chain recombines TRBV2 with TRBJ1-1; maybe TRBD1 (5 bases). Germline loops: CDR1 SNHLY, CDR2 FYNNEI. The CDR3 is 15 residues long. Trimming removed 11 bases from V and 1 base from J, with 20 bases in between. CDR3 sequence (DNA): TGTGCCCGCGAACTGGGACGGCGGGGGAACACTGAAGCTTTCTTT. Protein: CARELGRRGNTEAFF.

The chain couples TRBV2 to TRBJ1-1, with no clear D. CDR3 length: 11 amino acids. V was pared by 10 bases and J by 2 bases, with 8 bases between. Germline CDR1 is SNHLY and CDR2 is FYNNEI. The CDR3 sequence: CATRSNTEAFF. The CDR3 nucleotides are TGTGCCACCCGAAGTAACACTGAAGCTTTCTTT.

Here the CDR3 reads CASSKDGFNTGELFF. The CDR3 DNA is TGTGCCAGCAGCAAGGACGGCTTTAACACCGGGGAGCTGTTTTTT. The chain is built from TRBV5-4 and TRBJ2-2; D is unclear. V lost 4 bases to trimming and J lost 2 bases, with 12 bases between them. The germline V gene encodes CDR1 SGHNT and CDR2 YYREEE (reference sequence). The CDR3 covers 15 residues.

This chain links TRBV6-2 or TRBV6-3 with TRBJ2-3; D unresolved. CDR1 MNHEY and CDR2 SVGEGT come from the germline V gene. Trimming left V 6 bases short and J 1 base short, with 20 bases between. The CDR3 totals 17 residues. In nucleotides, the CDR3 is TGTGCCAGCAGCCCTCGGGCCCCCCCTTACCGCACAGATACGCAGTATTTT. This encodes CASSPRAPPYRTDTQYF.

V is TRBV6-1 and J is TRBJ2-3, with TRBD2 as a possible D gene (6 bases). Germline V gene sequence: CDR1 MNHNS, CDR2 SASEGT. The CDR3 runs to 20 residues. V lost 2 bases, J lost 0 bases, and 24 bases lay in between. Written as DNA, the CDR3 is TGTGCCAGCAGTGAATCCCTTCGACTAGGCCACACCAGTAGCACAGATACGCAGTATTTT. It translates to CASSESLRLGHTSSTDTQYF.

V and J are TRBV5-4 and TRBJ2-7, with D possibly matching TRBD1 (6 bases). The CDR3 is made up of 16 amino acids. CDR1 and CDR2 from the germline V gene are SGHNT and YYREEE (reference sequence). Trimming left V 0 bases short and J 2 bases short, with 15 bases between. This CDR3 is CASSLGSGVVPYEQYF. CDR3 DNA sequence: TGTGCCAGCAGCTTGGGTTCAGGGGTAGTCCCCTACGAGCAGTACTTC. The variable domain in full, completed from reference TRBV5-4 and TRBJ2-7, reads ETGVTQSPTHLIKTRGQQVTLRCSSQSGHNTVSWYQQALGQGPQFIFQYYREEENGRGNFPPRFSGLQFPNYSSELNVNALELDDSALYLCASSLGSGVVPYEQYFGPGTRLTVT.

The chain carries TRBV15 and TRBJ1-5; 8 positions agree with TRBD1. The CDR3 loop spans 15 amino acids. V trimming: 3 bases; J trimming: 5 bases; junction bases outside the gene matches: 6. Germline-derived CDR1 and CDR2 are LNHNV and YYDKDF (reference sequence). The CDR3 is CATSSYDRGHQPQHF. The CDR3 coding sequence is TGTGCCACCAGCAGCTATGACAGGGGTCATCAGCCCCAGCATTTT.

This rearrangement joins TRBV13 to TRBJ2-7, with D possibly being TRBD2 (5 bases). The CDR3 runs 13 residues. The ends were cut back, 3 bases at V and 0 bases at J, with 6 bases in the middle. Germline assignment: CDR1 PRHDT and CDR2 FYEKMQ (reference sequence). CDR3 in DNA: TGTGCCAGCAGCTTCGGGGTCTCCTACGAGCAGTACTTC. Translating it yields CASSFGVSYEQYF.